A single sample is the source of the 18 T cell receptor beta chains below, sequenced in a study of neurological immune-mediated disorders. TCRdb analysed the 5' RACE reads with MiXCR anew, one entry per CDR3 protein. The sample shows about 22,000 distinct CDR3 sequences, over 5.5% of them seen only once. The sample comprised CD8+ T cells from blood. Receptors were obtained from a man between 18 and 35 years old in good health.

This clonotype was observed at least ten times. V is TRBV12-3 or TRBV12-4 and J is TRBJ1-2, with D maybe TRBD1 (5 bases). The CDR3 covers 13 residues. V was clipped by 3 bases and J by 8 bases, with 13 bases between them. CDR3 sequence reads: CASSLLQGDGYTF. CDR3 in DNA: TGTGCCAGCAGTTTGTTGCAGGGAGACGGCTACACCTTC.

This clonotype was recorded many times. The J gene is TRBJ1-2, the V gene TRBV20-1, with 7 bases lining up with TRBD1. V dropped 2 bases and J dropped 8; count of bases not matched to a gene: 11. The CDR3 has 14 residues. Germline V CDR1 and CDR2: DFQATT, SNEGSKA (reference sequence). The CDR3 is CSARNFWDSKGYTF. The CDR3, as DNA: TGCAGTGCTAGAAATTTTTGGGACAGCAAAGGCTACACCTTC.

This clonotype has a count of ten or more. The chain recombines TRBV29-1 with TRBJ2-1; 7 bases agree with TRBD1. V shed 5 bases and J 8 bases; nucleotides not matched to a gene: 12. The CDR3 runs to 14 residues. Germline V CDR1 and CDR2: SQVTM, ANQGSEA. The CDR3 DNA is TGCAGCGTTCTCGGAGACAGGGAAGGGGATGAGCAGTTCTTC. Residues: CSVLGDREGDEQFF.

There are many counts of this clonotype. The chain joins TRBV6-5 to TRBJ1-2, with 7 positions matching TRBD1. Trimming removed 5 bases from V and 7 bases from J; junction bases left unmatched: 13. In germline, CDR1 is MNHEY, CDR2 SVGAGI. The CDR3 runs to 15 residues. The CDR3 loop is CASSHQGGFEGGYTF. The CDR3 DNA reads as TGTGCCAGCAGTCACCAGGGGGGGTTCGAGGGTGGCTACACCTTC.

This clonotype was counted ten times or more. The CDR3 region is CATSDFKRGATDTQYF. CDR3 DNA: TGTGCCACCAGTGATTTCAAGCGGGGAGCAACCGATACGCAGTATTTT. V and J are TRBV24-1 and TRBJ2-3; 7 bases are a match to TRBD2. Germline loops: CDR1 KGHDR, CDR2 SFDVKD. V shed 1 base and J 6 bases; nucleotides not matched to a gene: 9. This CDR3 is built from 16 residues.

This clonotype was counted at least ten times. The genes are TRBV5-1 and TRBJ1-4, with 7 bases matching TRBD1. The length of the CDR3 is 15 residues. V shed 4 bases and J 6 bases; nucleotides not matched to a gene: 9. Per germline, CDR1 SGHRS and CDR2 YFSETQ. CDR3 region: CASSPGTARDEKLFF. In nucleotides, the CDR3 is TGCGCCAGCAGCCCCGGGACAGCCAGAGATGAAAAACTGTTTTTT.

At least ten counts were recorded for this clonotype. The CDR3 bases are TGTGCCAGCAGCTTAGGTGGCGGTGGTACGCAGTATTTT. It codes for CASSLGGGGTQYF. The chain carries TRBV11-2 and TRBJ2-3, with unresolved D. The CDR3 totals 13 residues. From germline, CDR1 is SGHAT and CDR2 FQNNGV. V was clipped by 1 base and J by 8 bases, with 10 bases between them.

The sample holds many counts of this clonotype. The chain couples TRBV3-1 to TRBJ2-1; unclear D gene. CDR1 is LGHDT, CDR2 YNNKEL, per germline (reference sequence). Trimming pared 0 bases from V and 2 bases from J, leaving 8 bases between. The CDR3 has 15 residues. The DNA of the CDR3 is TGTGCCAGCAGCCAAGATTACCAACCCTACAATGAGCAGTTCTTC. The encoded protein is CASSQDYQPYNEQFF.

The count of this clonotype is one. The chain links TRBV4-3 to TRBJ1-2; the D gene is possibly TRBD1 (5 bases). This CDR3 spans 16 amino acids. Trimming stripped 0 bases from V and 8 bases from J, with 19 bases between. CDR1 LGHNA and CDR2 YSLEER come from the germline V gene. CDR3 bases: TGCGCCAGCAGCCAAGATCGATTGCAGGGTTTTGGGGGCTACACCTTC. Residues: CASSQDRLQGFGGYTF.

This clonotype was picked up many times. The chain joins TRBV27 to TRBJ1-2, with 8 nucleotides matching TRBD1. The V segment lost 8 bases and the J segment 8 bases; nucleotides outside the gene matches: 13. The CDR3 length is 14 residues. Germline V gene lookup returns CDR1 MNHEY and CDR2 SMNVEV (reference sequence). Here the CDR3 DNA reads TGTGCCAGCGGCGACAGGGGTTGGTCATTCGGCTACACCTTC. Its protein is CASGDRGWSFGYTF.

This clonotype showed up many times. V and J are TRBV3-1 and TRBJ2-7; possibly TRBD1 or TRBD2 for D (5 bases each). CDR1 and CDR2 (germline): LGHDT, YNNKEL (reference sequence). The V end was cut by 6 bases, the J end by 3 bases, with 21 bases between. The CDR3 has 16 residues. The CDR3 loop is CASSPASGLGDYEQYF. CDR3 nucleotides: TGTGCCAGCAGTCCCGCTTCAGGGTTGGGGGACTACGAGCAGTACTTC.

This clonotype was seen many times. The gene calls are TRBV9 and TRBJ1-2; D is unresolved. CDR3 size: 18 residues. Germline CDR1 is SGDLS and CDR2 is YYNGEE. V was cut by 4 bases and J by 2 bases, with 24 bases left in between. CDR3 region: CASSTLPTLTGVNYGYTF. The CDR3 bases are TGTGCCAGCAGCACCCTCCCGACCCTTACGGGAGTGAACTATGGCTACACCTTC.

This clonotype was recorded at least ten times. The chain joins TRBV20-1 to TRBJ2-1; tentatively, D is TRBD1 or TRBD2 (5 bases each). Germline V gene data show CDR1 as DFQATT and CDR2 as SNEGSKA (reference sequence). This CDR3 is built from 14 residues. V lost 6 bases and J 10 bases, leaving 22 bases between the germline ends. The CDR3 coding sequence is TGCAGTGCGAGGGGCGTACCCGGCTTAGACGAGCAGTTCTTC. Amino acids: CSARGVPGLDEQFF.

This clonotype appeared many times. V gene TRBV5-8 combines with J gene TRBJ1-1; D is possibly TRBD1 (5 bases). The germline V gene has CDR1 SGHTS and CDR2 YDEGEE. Trimming stripped 1 base from V and 4 bases from J, with 14 bases between. This CDR3 comprises 15 residues. CDR3 residues: CASSLFFEGSTEAFF. The DNA of the CDR3 is TGTGCCAGCAGCTTGTTTTTCGAGGGGAGCACTGAAGCTTTCTTT. The entire variable domain, with the rest obtained from reference TRBV5-8 and TRBJ1-1, is as follows: EAGVTQSPTHLIKTRGQQATLRCSPISGHTSVYWYQQALGLGLQFLLWYDEGEERNRGNFPPRFSGRQFPNYSSELNVNALELEDSALYLCASSLFFEGSTEAFFGQGTRLTVV.

This clonotype has ten or more counts. The rearrangement joins TRBV5-5 to TRBJ2-2; TRBD2 aligns across 16 bases. The germline V gene has CDR1 SGHKS and CDR2 YYEKEE (reference sequence). With V trimmed by 4 bases and J by 9 bases, 6 bases remained unmatched. The CDR3 spans 16 residues. This CDR3 is CASSQGLAGGPWELFF. The CDR3 DNA reads TGTGCCAGCAGCCAGGGACTAGCGGGGGGGCCTTGGGAGCTGTTTTTT.

This clonotype came up many times. The chain carries TRBV11-2 and TRBJ2-7; D is perhaps TRBD2 (5 bases). From germline, CDR1 is SGHAT and CDR2 FQNNGV. V lost 5 bases, J lost 0 bases, and 14 bases lay in between. CDR3 length: 15 amino acids. CDR3 protein: CASSGLAASSYEQYF. The CDR3 DNA reads as TGTGCCAGCAGCGGACTGGCAGCGAGCTCCTACGAGCAGTACTTC. The whole variable domain, remainder taken from reference TRBV11-2 and TRBJ2-7, is EAGVAQSPRYKIIEKRQSVAFWCNPISGHATLYWYQQILGQGPKLLIQFQNNGVVDDSQLPKDRFSAERLKGVDSTLKIQPAKLEDSAVYLCASSGLAASSYEQYFGPGTRLTVT.

This clonotype was recorded many times. The rearrangement uses TRBV2 and TRBJ1-1; no definite D call. V lost 4 bases, J lost 2 bases, and 17 bases lay in between. The CDR3 covers 16 residues. Germline V gene sequence: CDR1 SNHLY, CDR2 FYNNEI. The CDR3 loop reads CASSGLGFGLNTEAFF. The CDR3 bases are TGTGCCAGCAGTGGTCTAGGGTTCGGACTTAACACTGAAGCTTTCTTT.

This clonotype has a count of ten or more. This rearrangement joins TRBV6-2 or TRBV6-3 to TRBJ1-1, with D hard to call. Trimming removed 6 bases at V and 5 bases at J, with 4 bases between. CDR1 and CDR2 from the germline V gene are MNHEY and SVGEGT. The CDR3 contains 10 residues. The CDR3, as DNA: TGTGCCAGCAGGGGGACTGAAGCTTTCTTT. It encodes CASRGTEAFF.